The T cell receptor (beta chain) under discussion was sequenced for a study of cytomegalovirus exposure and HLA in healthy donors. Overall study findings and caveats: In an earlier analysis, productive rearrangement rates for most beta V segments clustered near 87% or 30%. In vitro assays verified that a few CMV-associated chains recognized CMV antigens specifically. Versus the approximately 670-donor mean, an Asian-associated ancestry cluster reportedly showed fewer N-insertions in a later analysis.

The PCR had 60 Vbeta and 13 Jbeta primers. The method was immunoSEQ multiplex PCR; TCRdb's version includes in-frame clones alone and lacks a portion of them. The sample gives over 85,000 clones, around 77% of which show up once; around 3.6% is in the top ten. Remarks on this clone: Its antigen remains unidentified.

This CDR3 has 16 residues. Germline CDR1 MNHEY, CDR2 SVGAGI. V gave up 4 bases and J gave up 0 bases; unmatched junction bases: 8. The receptor's source is a man in his forties in good health and CMV-seronegative. Sequences were obtained from PBMCs. The chain uses TRBV6-5 and TRBJ1-1; 7 nucleotides match TRBD1. CDR3 amino acids: CASSSATGLMNTEAFF. The DNA of the CDR3 is TGTGCCAGCAGTTCAGCGACAGGGCTGATGAACACTGAAGCTTTCTTT.